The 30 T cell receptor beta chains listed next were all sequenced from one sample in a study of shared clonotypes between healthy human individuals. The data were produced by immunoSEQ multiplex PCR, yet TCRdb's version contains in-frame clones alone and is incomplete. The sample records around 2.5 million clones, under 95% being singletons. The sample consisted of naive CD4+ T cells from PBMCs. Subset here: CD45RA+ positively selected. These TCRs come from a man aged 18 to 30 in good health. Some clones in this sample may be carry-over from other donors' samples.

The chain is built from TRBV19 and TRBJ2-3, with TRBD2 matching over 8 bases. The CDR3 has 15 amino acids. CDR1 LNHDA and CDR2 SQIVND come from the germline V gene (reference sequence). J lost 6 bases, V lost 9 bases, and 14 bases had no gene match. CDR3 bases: TGTGCCAGCGTCAGGCGGCGGGGGGTGGATGATACGCAGTATTTT. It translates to CASVRRRGVDDTQYF.

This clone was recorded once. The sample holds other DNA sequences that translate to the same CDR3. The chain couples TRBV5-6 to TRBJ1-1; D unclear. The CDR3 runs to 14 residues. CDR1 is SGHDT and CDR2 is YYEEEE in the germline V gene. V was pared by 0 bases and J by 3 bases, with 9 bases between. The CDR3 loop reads CASSLGRRDTEAFF. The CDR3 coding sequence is TGTGCCAGCAGCTTGGGTCGAAGGGACACTGAAGCTTTCTTT.

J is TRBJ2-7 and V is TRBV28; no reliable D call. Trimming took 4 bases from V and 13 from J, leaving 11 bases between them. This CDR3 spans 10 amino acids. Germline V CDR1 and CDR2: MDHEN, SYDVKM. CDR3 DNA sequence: TGTGCCAGCAGTTCTCTAGGTATCTACTTC. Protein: CASSSLGIYF.

The chain's CDR3 is CASSSGRVETQYF. CDR3 DNA sequence: TGTGCCAGCAGCAGCGGGAGGGTGGAGACCCAGTACTTC. The chain joins TRBV6-4 to TRBJ2-5; 10 bases map to TRBD2. Trimming cost V 6 bases and J 5 bases; bases outside gene matches: 3. The V gene's germline CDR1 is MRHNA and CDR2 SNTAGT. The CDR3 contains 13 residues.

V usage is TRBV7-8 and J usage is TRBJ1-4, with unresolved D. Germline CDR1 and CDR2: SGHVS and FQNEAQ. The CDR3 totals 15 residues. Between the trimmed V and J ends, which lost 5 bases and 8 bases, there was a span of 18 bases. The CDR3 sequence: CASSPRAGRLEKLFF. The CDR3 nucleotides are TGTGCCAGCAGCCCGAGGGCCGGGAGGTTGGAAAAACTGTTTTTT.

CDR3 loop: CASTLIGGSSNQPQHF. In DNA form, the CDR3 reads TGTGCCAGTACCTTAATTGGGGGTTCTAGCAATCAGCCCCAGCATTTT. The rearrangement uses TRBV19 and TRBJ1-5; possibly TRBD1 for D (5 bases). Germline assignment: CDR1 LNHDA and CDR2 SQIVND (reference sequence). Trimming left V 7 bases short and J 0 bases short, with 16 bases between. This CDR3 spans 16 amino acids.

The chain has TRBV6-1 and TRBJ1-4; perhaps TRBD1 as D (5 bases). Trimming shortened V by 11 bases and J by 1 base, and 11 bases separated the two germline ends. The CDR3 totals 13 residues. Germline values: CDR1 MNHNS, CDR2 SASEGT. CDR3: CAPGGKTNEKLFF. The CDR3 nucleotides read TGTGCCCCTGGGGGGAAAACTAATGAAAAACTGTTTTTT.

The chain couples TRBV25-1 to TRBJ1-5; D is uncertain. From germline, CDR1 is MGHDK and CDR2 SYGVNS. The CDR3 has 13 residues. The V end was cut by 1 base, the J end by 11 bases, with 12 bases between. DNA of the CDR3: TGTGCCAGCAGTGAATCCGACGCGGTTGCCCAGCATTTT. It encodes CASSESDAVAQHF.

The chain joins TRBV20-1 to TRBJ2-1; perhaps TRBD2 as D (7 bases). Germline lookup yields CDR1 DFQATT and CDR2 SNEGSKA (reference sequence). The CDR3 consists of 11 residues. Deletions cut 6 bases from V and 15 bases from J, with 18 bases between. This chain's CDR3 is CSAPGGQKGFF. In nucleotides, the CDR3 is TGCAGTGCCCCCGGGGGGCAGAAGGGGTTCTTC.

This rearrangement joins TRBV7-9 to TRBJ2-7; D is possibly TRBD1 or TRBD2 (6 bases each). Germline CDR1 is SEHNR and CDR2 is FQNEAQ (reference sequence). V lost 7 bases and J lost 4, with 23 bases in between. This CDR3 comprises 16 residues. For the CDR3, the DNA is TGTGCCAGCACCTTGTGGGGGGCTGGAGAAACTTACGAGCAGTACTTC. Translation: CASTLWGAGETYEQYF.

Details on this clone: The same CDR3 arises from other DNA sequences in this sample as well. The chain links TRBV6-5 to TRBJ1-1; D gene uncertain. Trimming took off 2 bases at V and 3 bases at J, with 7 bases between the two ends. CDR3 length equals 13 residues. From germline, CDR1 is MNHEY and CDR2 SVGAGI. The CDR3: CASSYESYTEAFF. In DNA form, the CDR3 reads TGTGCCAGCAGTTACGAGAGTTACACTGAAGCTTTCTTT.

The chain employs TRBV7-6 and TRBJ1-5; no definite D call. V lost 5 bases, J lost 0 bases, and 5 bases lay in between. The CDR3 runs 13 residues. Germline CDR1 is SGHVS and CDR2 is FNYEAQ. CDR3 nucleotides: TGTGCCAGCAGCCAATATAGCAATCAGCCCCAGCATTTT. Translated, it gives CASSQYSNQPQHF.

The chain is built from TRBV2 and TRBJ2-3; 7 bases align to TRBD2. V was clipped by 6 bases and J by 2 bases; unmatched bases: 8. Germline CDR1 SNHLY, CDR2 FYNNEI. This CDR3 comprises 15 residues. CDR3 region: CASRGLEVFTDTQYF. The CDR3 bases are TGTGCCAGCAGAGGACTAGAGGTTTTCACAGATACGCAGTATTTT.

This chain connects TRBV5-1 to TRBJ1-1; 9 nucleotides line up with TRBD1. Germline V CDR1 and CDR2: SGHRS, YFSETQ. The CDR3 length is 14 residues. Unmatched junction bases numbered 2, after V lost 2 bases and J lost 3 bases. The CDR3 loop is CASSLQGAYTEAFF. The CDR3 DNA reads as TGCGCCAGCAGCTTACAGGGGGCGTACACTGAAGCTTTCTTT.

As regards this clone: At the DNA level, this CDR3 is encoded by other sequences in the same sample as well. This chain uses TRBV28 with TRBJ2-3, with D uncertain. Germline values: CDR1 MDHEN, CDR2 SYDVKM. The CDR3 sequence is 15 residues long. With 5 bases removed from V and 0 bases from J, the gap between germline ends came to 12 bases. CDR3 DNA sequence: TGTGCCAGCAGTCCCTCCCTGGGGAGCACAGATACGCAGTATTTT. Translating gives CASSPSLGSTDTQYF.

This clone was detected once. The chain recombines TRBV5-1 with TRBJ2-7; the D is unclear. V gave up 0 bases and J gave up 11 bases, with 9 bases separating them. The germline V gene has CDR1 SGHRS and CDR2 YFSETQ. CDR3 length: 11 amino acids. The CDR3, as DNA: TGCGCCAGCAGCTTGGGAGGACCTAAGTACTTC. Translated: CASSLGGPKYF. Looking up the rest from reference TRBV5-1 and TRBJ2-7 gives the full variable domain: KAGVTQTPRYLIKTRGQQVTLSCSPISGHRSVSWYQQTPGQGLQFLFEYFSETQRNKGNFPGRFSGRQFSNSRSEMNVSTLELGDSALYLCASSLGGPKYFGPGTRLTVT.

CDR3 bases: TGCGCCAGCAGCTTTTACCGGGCCTCTAGTACGGGGAACTACGAGCAGTACTTC. Protein: CASSFYRASSTGNYEQYF. This chain links TRBV5-1 with TRBJ2-7; tentatively, D is TRBD2 (5 bases). The CDR3 contains 18 residues. Germline loops: CDR1 SGHRS, CDR2 YFSETQ. Trimming pared 2 bases from V and 3 bases from J, leaving 24 bases between.

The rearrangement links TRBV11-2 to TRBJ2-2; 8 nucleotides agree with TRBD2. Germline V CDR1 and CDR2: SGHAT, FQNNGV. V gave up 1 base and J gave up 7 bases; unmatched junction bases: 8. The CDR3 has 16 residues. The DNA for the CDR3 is TGTGCCAGCAGCTTAGGCGGGGGGAGGAGAGACGGGGAGCTGTTTTTT. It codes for CASSLGGGRRDGELFF.

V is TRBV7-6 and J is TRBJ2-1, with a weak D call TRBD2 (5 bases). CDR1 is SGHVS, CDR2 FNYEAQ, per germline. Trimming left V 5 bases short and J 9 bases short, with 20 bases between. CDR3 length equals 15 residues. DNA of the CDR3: TGTGCCAGCAGCCAGGAAACGAGGTCCGCGGGTGAGCAGTTCTTC. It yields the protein CASSQETRSAGEQFF.

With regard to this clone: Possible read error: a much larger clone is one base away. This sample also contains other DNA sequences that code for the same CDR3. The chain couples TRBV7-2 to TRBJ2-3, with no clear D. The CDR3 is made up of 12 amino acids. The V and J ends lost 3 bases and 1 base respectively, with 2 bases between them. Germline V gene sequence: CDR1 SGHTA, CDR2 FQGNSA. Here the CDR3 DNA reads TGTGCCAGCAGCTTGGGCACAGATACGCAGTATTTT. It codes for CASSLGTDTQYF. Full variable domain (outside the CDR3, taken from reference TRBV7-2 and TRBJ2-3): GAGVSQSPSNKVTEKGKDVELRCDPISGHTALYWYRQSLGQGLEFLIYFQGNSAPDKSGLPSDRFSAERTGGSVSTLTIQRTQQEDSAVYLCASSLGTDTQYFGPGTRLTVL.

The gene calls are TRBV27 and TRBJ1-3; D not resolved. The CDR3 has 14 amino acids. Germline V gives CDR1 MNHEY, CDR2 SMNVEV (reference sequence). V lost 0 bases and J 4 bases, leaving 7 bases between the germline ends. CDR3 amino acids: CASSLSRQGNTIYF. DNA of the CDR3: TGTGCCAGCAGTTTATCGAGGCAGGGAAACACCATATATTTT.

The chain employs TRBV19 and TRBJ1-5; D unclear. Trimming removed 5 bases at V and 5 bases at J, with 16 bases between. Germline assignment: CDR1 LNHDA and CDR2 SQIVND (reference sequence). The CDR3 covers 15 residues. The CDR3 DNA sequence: TGTGCCAGTAGTTCCGCGGACGCATACGATCAGCCCCAGCATTTT. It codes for CASSSADAYDQPQHF.

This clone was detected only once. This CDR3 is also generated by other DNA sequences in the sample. The CDR3 sequence is CASSLGRAGPYEQYF. CDR3 nucleotide sequence: TGTGCCAGCAGCTTAGGGAGGGCAGGGCCCTACGAGCAGTACTTC. J is TRBJ2-7 and V is TRBV7-9; a weak D match, TRBD2 (6 bases). Per germline, CDR1 SEHNR and CDR2 FQNEAQ (reference sequence). The CDR3 loop spans 15 amino acids. V was pared by 1 base and J by 2 bases, with 12 bases between.

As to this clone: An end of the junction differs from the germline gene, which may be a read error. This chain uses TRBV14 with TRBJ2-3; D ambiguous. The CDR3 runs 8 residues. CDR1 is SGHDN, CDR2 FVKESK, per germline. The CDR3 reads CASSQRRF. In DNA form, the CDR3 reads TGTGCCAGCAGCCAACGGCGTTTT.

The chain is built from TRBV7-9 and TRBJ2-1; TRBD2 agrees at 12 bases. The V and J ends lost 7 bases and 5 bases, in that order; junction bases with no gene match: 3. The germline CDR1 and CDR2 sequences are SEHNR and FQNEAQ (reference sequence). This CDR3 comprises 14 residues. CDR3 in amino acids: CASNPSGRDNEQFF. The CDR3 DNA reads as TGTGCCAGCAATCCTAGCGGGAGGGACAATGAGCAGTTCTTC.

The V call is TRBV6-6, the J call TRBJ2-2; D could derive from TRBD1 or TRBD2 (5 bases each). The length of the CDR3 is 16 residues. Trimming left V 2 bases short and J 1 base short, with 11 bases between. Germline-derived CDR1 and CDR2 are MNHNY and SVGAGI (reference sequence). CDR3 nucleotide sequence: TGTGCCAGCAGTTACACCGGGACCCGGAACACCGGGGAGCTGTTTTTT. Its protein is CASSYTGTRNTGELFF.

The CDR3 spells CASSSRTKETQYF. The CDR3 region has the DNA TGTGCCAGCAGCTCCAGAACGAAAGAGACCCAGTACTTC. This chain uses TRBV7-2 with TRBJ2-5; no clear D gene. V lost 4 bases to trimming and J lost 3 bases, with 9 bases between them. Germline loops: CDR1 SGHTA, CDR2 FQGNSA. CDR3 length equals 13 residues.

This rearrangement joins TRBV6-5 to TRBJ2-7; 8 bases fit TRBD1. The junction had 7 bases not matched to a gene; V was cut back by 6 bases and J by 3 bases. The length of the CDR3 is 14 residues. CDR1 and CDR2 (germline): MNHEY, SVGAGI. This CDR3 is CASRRQGPYYEQYF. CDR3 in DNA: TGTGCCAGCAGGCGACAGGGGCCTTACTACGAGCAGTACTTC.

CDR3 DNA: TGTGCCAGCAGCGGGCTGAACACTGAAGCTTTCTTT. Encoded protein: CASSGLNTEAFF. V is TRBV9 and J is TRBJ1-1; no clear D gene. The CDR3 consists of 12 residues. Germline V gene sequence: CDR1 SGDLS, CDR2 YYNGEE. The ends were cut back, 3 bases at V and 0 bases at J, with 3 bases in the middle.

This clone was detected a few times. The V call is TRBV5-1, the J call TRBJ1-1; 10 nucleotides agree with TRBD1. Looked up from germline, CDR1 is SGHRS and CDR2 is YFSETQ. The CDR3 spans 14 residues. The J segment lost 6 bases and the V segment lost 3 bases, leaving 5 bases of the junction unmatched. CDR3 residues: CASSSGQGFAEAFF. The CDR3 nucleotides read TGCGCCAGCAGCTCGGGACAGGGGTTTGCTGAAGCTTTCTTT. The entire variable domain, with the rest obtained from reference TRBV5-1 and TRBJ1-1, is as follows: KAGVTQTPRYLIKTRGQQVTLSCSPISGHRSVSWYQQTPGQGLQFLFEYFSETQRNKGNFPGRFSGRQFSNSRSEMNVSTLELGDSALYLCASSSGQGFAEAFFGQGTRLTVV.